Listed here are 24 T cell receptor beta chains from one sample, sequenced in a study of blood T cell repertoires in COVID-19. The table came from immunoSEQ multiplex PCR; TCRdb's copy has only in-frame clones and leaves some out. Here the sample spans over 55,000 clones, approximately 80% being singletons. Sequencing used PBMCs or T cells enriched from blood (not recorded which). The origin of the receptors is a woman in her thirties or forties with acute COVID-19.

The chain combines TRBV7-8 with TRBJ1-5; no firm D call. With 1 base removed from V and 0 bases from J, the gap between germline ends came to 19 bases. Germline V CDR1 and CDR2: SGHVS, FQNEAQ. The CDR3 extends over 19 amino acids. The CDR3 sequence: CASSLDGEPRDYSNQPQHF. Here the CDR3 DNA reads TGTGCCAGCAGCTTAGACGGAGAACCAAGAGATTATAGCAATCAGCCCCAGCATTTT.

The chain employs TRBV5-1 and TRBJ2-3; D is possibly TRBD2 (5 bases). Germline V gives CDR1 SGHRS, CDR2 YFSETQ. Trimming took 5 bases from V and 4 from J, leaving 17 bases between them. The CDR3 has 15 amino acids. The CDR3 bases are TGCGCCAGCAGTCTTCGGGGTCTTGGCGCAGATACGCAGTATTTT. Translated: CASSLRGLGADTQYF.

The chain is built from TRBV5-1 and TRBJ1-2, with D possibly matching TRBD1 (6 bases). Germline CDR1 and CDR2: SGHRS and YFSETQ. V was cut by 5 bases and J by 6 bases, with 20 bases left in between. CDR3 length equals 15 residues. In nucleotides, the CDR3 is TGCGCCAGCAGTACGGGGCTGGGACACAAAGATGGCTACACCTTC. Translating gives CASSTGLGHKDGYTF.

This clone has a handful of counts. The sample contains more than one DNA sequence encoding this CDR3. This chain uses TRBV19 with TRBJ1-5; D is perhaps TRBD1 (6 bases). The CDR3 totals 15 residues. Per germline, CDR1 LNHDA and CDR2 SQIVND (reference sequence). Trimming stripped 3 bases from V and 6 bases from J, with 15 bases between. This CDR3 reads CASSIGPGVGQPQHF. CDR3 DNA sequence: TGTGCCAGTAGTATCGGACCAGGGGTGGGTCAGCCCCAGCATTTT.

This sequence joins TRBV11-2 and TRBJ1-2; TRBD1 might be the D (5 bases). The V gene lost 2 bases and the J gene lost 2 bases, with 18 bases spanning the gap. The length of the CDR3 is 17 residues. The V gene's germline CDR1 is SGHAT and CDR2 FQNNGV. Written as DNA, the CDR3 is TGTGCCAGCAGCTTAAAAGCCACTGGGGGGGACAACTATGGCTACACCTTC. This translates into CASSLKATGGDNYGYTF.

This clone was recorded a few times. This chain uses TRBV11-2 with TRBJ1-2; D remains unclear. CDR3 length: 12 amino acids. V was shortened by 5 bases and J by 8 bases, with 12 bases between the two germline ends. Germline assignment: CDR1 SGHAT and CDR2 FQNNGV. CDR3 region: CASSPGYVGYTF. CDR3 DNA: TGTGCCAGCAGCCCCGGTTATGTCGGCTACACCTTC.

V usage is TRBV28 and J usage is TRBJ1-5, with TRBD1 matching 8 bases. V was pared by 2 bases and J by 3 bases, with 3 bases of the junction left unmatched. The V gene's germline CDR1 is MDHEN and CDR2 SYDVKM. The CDR3 is 15 amino acids. The CDR3 region has the DNA TGTGCCAGCAGTTTAGTGGACAGGGACAATCAGCCCCAGCATTTT. Translation gives CASSLVDRDNQPQHF.

The rearrangement joins TRBV28 to TRBJ1-1; maybe TRBD1 (6 bases). The CDR3 runs to 15 residues. Germline V CDR1 and CDR2: MDHEN, SYDVKM. Trimming pared 6 bases from V and 0 bases from J, leaving 14 bases between. DNA for the CDR3: TGTGCCAGCAGCCAAAGGACAGCCATGAACACTGAAGCTTTCTTT. Protein: CASSQRTAMNTEAFF.

This clone was seen once. The chain uses TRBV5-4 and TRBJ2-2; tentatively, D is TRBD2 (7 bases). Germline V gene sequence: CDR1 SGHNT, CDR2 YYREEE (reference sequence). V was pared by 4 bases and J by 5 bases, with 18 bases between. The CDR3 is 16 amino acids. As DNA, the CDR3 is TGTGCCAGCAGCCGGGGGGCCAGATTTTCGACCGGGGAGCTGTTTTTT. This encodes CASSRGARFSTGELFF.

The chain has TRBV4-1 and TRBJ2-2, with D possibly being TRBD2 (5 bases). V gave up 8 bases and J gave up 6 bases, with 13 bases separating them. The CDR3 has 13 residues. Per the germline V gene, CDR1 is MGHRA and CDR2 is YSYEKL. CDR3 DNA sequence: TGCGCCAGCGGTCCCACTAGGTCCGGGGAGCTGTTTTTT. Protein: CASGPTRSGELFF.

The J gene is TRBJ2-6, the V gene TRBV3-1 (or the pseudogene TRBV3-2); D not resolved. The length of the CDR3 is 17 residues. Trimming took 4 bases from V and 0 from J, leaving 13 bases between them. Germline V CDR1 and CDR2: LGHDT, YNNKEL (reference sequence). The CDR3 nucleotides are TGTGCCAGCAGCCCCAACTATCTAAGCTCTGGGGCCAACGTCCTGACTTTC. Amino acids: CASSPNYLSSGANVLTF.

The chain has TRBV9 and TRBJ2-3; 13 nucleotides align to TRBD2. The CDR3 is 16 residues long. Unmatched junction bases numbered 6, after V lost 2 bases and J lost 6 bases. From germline, CDR1 is SGDLS and CDR2 YYNGEE. The CDR3 loop is CASSVGLAGPGDTQYF. The CDR3 DNA follows: TGTGCCAGCAGCGTGGGACTAGCGGGGCCGGGGGATACGCAGTATTTT.

Regarding this clone: Compared with germline, one end of the junction differs, possibly owing to a read error. J is TRBJ1-5 and V is TRBV19; TRBD1 aligns across 10 bases. This CDR3 has 20 residues. Germline V gene lookup returns CDR1 LNHDA and CDR2 SQIVND (reference sequence). CDR3 bases: TGTGCCAGTAGTGTAGACGCCGGGACAGGGGCCCTACTTAGCAATCAGCCCCAGCATTTT. Its protein product is CASSVDAGTGALLSNQPQHF.

This clone was detected only once. V and J are TRBV28 and TRBJ1-3; 9 bases match TRBD1. Germline V gene lookup returns CDR1 MDHEN and CDR2 SYDVKM. V was pared by 6 bases and J by 3 bases, with 9 bases of the junction left unmatched. The CDR3 length is 16 residues. Written as DNA, the CDR3 is TGTGCCAGCAGGGACAGGGGAAAAATTCGTGGAAACACCATATATTTT. Protein: CASRDRGKIRGNTIYF.

The chain links TRBV9 to TRBJ2-1; 9 bases match TRBD2. The germline CDR1 and CDR2 sequences are SGDLS and YYNGEE. The trim removed 0 bases at V and 9 bases at J, leaving 7 bases unmatched. The CDR3 has 15 residues. CDR3 loop: CASSVGASGISEQFF. The CDR3 region has the DNA TGTGCCAGCAGCGTAGGGGCTAGCGGGATTAGTGAGCAGTTCTTC.

The V gene is TRBV6-5, the J gene TRBJ1-1, with a tentative D call TRBD1 (6 bases). In germline, CDR1 is MNHEY, CDR2 SVGAGI. The V end lost 7 bases, the J end lost 2 bases, and 17 bases lay between the germline ends. The CDR3 extends over 15 amino acids. The DNA for the CDR3 is TGTGCCAGCATCATACTCGTAGGGGGTAACACTGAAGCTTTCTTT. It encodes CASIILVGGNTEAFF.

The chain recombines TRBV18 with TRBJ2-7; 15 bases fit TRBD2. Trimming removed 3 bases from V and 4 bases from J; junction bases left unmatched: 1. Germline V gene sequence: CDR1 KGHSH, CDR2 LQKENI. The CDR3 is 15 residues long. In DNA form, the CDR3 reads TGTGCCAGCTCACCTGGGACTAGCGGGGGGTACGAGCAGTACGTC. Translation: CASSPGTSGGYEQYV.

This clone has just a few counts. The chain is built from TRBV2 and TRBJ2-2; a weak D match, TRBD2 (5 bases). Germline V gene lookup returns CDR1 SNHLY and CDR2 FYNNEI. Trimming removed 4 bases from V and 2 bases from J, with 20 bases in between. The CDR3 is 18 residues long. The CDR3: CASSGSLPGFFNTGELFF. The CDR3 region has the DNA TGTGCCAGCAGTGGTAGTCTCCCGGGGTTTTTTAACACCGGGGAGCTGTTTTTT.

The genes are TRBV14 and TRBJ1-2; 7 bases match TRBD1. The CDR3 contains 16 residues. The ends lost 0 bases at V and 4 bases at J; junction bases unmatched: 8. The germline CDR1 and CDR2 sequences are SGHDN and FVKESK. The CDR3 is CASSQDSGQLFYGYTF. In nucleotides, the CDR3 is TGTGCCAGCAGCCAAGATTCGGGACAGCTATTCTATGGCTACACCTTC.

This chain links TRBV28 with TRBJ2-7; the match to TRBD1 covers 7 bases. The CDR3 has 14 amino acids. Trimming took 5 bases from V and 4 from J; bases not matched to a gene: 8. Germline lookup yields CDR1 MDHEN and CDR2 SYDVKM. CDR3 in DNA: TGTGCCAGCAGTACCCCGGGACAGAGATACGAGCAGTACTTC. Amino acid sequence: CASSTPGQRYEQYF.

The V gene is TRBV19, the J gene TRBJ1-5; a weak D match, TRBD1 (6 bases). Trimming shortened V by 3 bases and J by 5 bases, and 14 bases separated the two germline ends. Germline-derived CDR1 and CDR2 are LNHDA and SQIVND (reference sequence). There are 15 residues in the CDR3. This chain's CDR3 is CASSMGWSGDQPQHF. CDR3 coding DNA: TGTGCCAGTAGTATGGGGTGGTCAGGGGATCAGCCCCAGCATTTT.

V gene TRBV10-3 combines with J gene TRBJ1-3; D uncertain. From germline, CDR1 is ENHRY and CDR2 SYGVKD. This CDR3 is built from 15 residues. V dropped 10 bases and J dropped 0 bases, with 16 bases sitting between them. The CDR3 loop is CATENEEGSGNTIYF. Written as DNA, the CDR3 is TGTGCCACCGAGAACGAGGAAGGCTCTGGAAACACCATATATTTT.

The chain couples TRBV28 to TRBJ1-3; possible D gene TRBD1, 5 bases. This CDR3 is built from 16 residues. Germline V gene data show CDR1 as MDHEN and CDR2 as SYDVKM. V lost 7 bases and J lost 0, with 16 bases in between. This CDR3 reads CASKAGGGSSGNTIYF. The CDR3 coding sequence is TGTGCCAGCAAGGCGGGGGGTGGGAGCTCTGGAAACACCATATATTTT.

The table lists this clone with a few counts. The CDR3 sequence: CSVAVSDYGYTF. CDR3 nucleotides: TGCAGCGTTGCGGTGAGTGACTATGGCTACACCTTC. The rearrangement uses TRBV29-1 and TRBJ1-2; D unresolved. The CDR3 runs 12 residues. CDR1 is SQVTM, CDR2 ANQGSEA, per germline. Trimming left V 4 bases short and J 3 bases short, with 9 bases between. The full variable domain, with the rest looked up from reference TRBV29-1 and TRBJ1-2, is SAVISQKPSRDICQRGTSLTIQCQVDSQVTMMFWYRQQPGQSLTLIATANQGSEATYESGFVIDKFPISRPNLTFSTLTVSNMSPEDSSIYLCSVAVSDYGYTFGSGTRLTVV.